The clone carrying this T cell receptor (beta chain) showed up just a few times. The length of the CDR3 is 13 residues. Trimming stripped 3 bases from V and 3 bases from J, with 9 bases between. Germline V CDR1 and CDR2: LGHDT, YNNKEL (reference sequence). The sample originates from a study of identical twins. TCRdb itself ran the 5' RACE reads through MiXCR, one entry per CDR3 protein. The data hold about 700,000 distinct CDR3 sequences, with 8.6% observed a single time. These records were also assigned to another study, of yellow fever vaccine responses in identical twins.

Sequenced input: PBMCs. The clonotype originates from a woman aged 18 to 35 in good health. The chain is built from TRBV3-1 and TRBJ2-7, with a tentative D call TRBD2 (6 bases). Here the CDR3 reads CASSHGGLYEQYF. The DNA of the CDR3 is TGTGCCAGCAGCCATGGAGGGCTCTACGAGCAGTACTTC.